This is a list of T cell receptor beta chains from one sample in a study of cytomegalovirus exposure and HLA in healthy donors. The method was immunoSEQ multiplex PCR; TCRdb's version includes in-frame clones alone and lacks a portion of them. The profile shows approximately 88,000 clones, almost 85% of them singletons. The sample consisted of PBMCs. The receptors were sampled from a woman between 18 and 29 years old in good health and CMV-seropositive. Each CDR3 is given with its conserved first and last residue. D genes are given only for firm matches. Clone size is shown for a subset of rows, as once, few, many or a class of expanded clone.

J gene | D gene | clone size | V gene | CDR3 DNA | CDR3 protein
TRBJ1-1 | . | . | TRBV6-5 | TGTGCCAGCAGGGACCGGACAAGTGGCACTGAAGCTTTCTTT | CASRDRTSGTEAFF
TRBJ2-3 | TRBD2 | . | TRBV30 | TGTGCCTGGAGCCTAGCGGGGGTTTTGCAGTATTTT | CAWSLAGVLQYF
TRBJ2-4 | TRBD2 | . | TRBV7-9 | TGTGCCAGCAGCCCGACTAGCGGGGTGAAAAACATTCAGTACTTC | CASSPTSGVKNIQYF
TRBJ1-1 | . | few | TRBV4-1 | TGCGCCAGCAGCCAAGCCGTATGGAACACTGAAGCTTTCTTT | CASSQAVWNTEAFF
TRBJ2-5 | TRBD2 | . | TRBV28 | TGTGCCACCCGTGGCGGGGGATCAGAGACCCAGTACTTC | CATRGGGSETQYF
TRBJ1-1 | . | . | TRBV4-1 | TGCGCCAGCAGCACTCAACAGTGGAACACTGAAGCTTTCTTT | CASSTQQWNTEAFF
TRBJ1-1 | TRBD1 | . | TRBV29-1 | TGCAGCGCTGGACCACAGGGGTACACTGAAGCTTTCTTT | CSAGPQGYTEAFF
TRBJ2-3 | . | . | TRBV30 | TGTGCCTGGAGTGTAGGTGGGGGGTACGGAGATACGCAGTATTTT | CAWSVGGGYGDTQYF
TRBJ1-4 | TRBD1 | . | TRBV30 | TGTGCCTGGAGTACGGGACAGGTTCAACTGTTTTTT | CAWSTGQVQLFF
TRBJ1-5 | . | . | TRBV7-9 | TGTGCCAGCAGCTCTAGGGGGGGTTCGATTCAGCCCCAGCATTTT | CASSSRGGSIQPQHF
TRBJ2-3 | . | . | TRBV30 | TGTGCCTGGAGTGTAGGCGGGTCAGATACGCAGTATTTT | CAWSVGGSDTQYF
TRBJ2-7 | . | . | TRBV7-8 | TGTGCCAGCAGCTTAGCAGGGGATCCTCTCTACGAGCAGTACTTC | CASSLAGDPLYEQYF
TRBJ2-7 | TRBD1 | few | TRBV6-1 | TGTGCCAGCAGTGAAGCCGGGACAGGGATCTACGAGCAGTACTTC | CASSEAGTGIYEQYF
TRBJ2-5 | TRBD2 | . | TRBV27 | TGTGCCAGCAGCAAGCGGGGGGGCCTAGGGGAGACCCAGTACTTC | CASSKRGGLGETQYF